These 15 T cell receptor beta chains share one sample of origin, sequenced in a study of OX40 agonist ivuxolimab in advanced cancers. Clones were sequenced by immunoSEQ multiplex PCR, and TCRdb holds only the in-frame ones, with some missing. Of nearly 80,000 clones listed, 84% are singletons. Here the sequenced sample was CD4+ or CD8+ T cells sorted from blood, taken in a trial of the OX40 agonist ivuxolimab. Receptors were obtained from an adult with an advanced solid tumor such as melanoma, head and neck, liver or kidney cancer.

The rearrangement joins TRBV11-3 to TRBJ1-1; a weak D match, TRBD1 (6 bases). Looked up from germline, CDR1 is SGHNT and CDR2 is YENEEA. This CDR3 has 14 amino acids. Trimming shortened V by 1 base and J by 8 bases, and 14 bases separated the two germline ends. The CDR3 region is CASSLGASTGEAFF. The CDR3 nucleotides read TGTGCCAGCAGCTTAGGGGCCTCTACAGGGGAAGCTTTCTTT.

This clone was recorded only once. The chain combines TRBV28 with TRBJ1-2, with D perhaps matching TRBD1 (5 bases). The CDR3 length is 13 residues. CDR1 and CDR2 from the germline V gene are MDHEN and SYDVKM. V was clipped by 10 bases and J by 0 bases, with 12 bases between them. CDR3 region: CATRTPTNYGYTF. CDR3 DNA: TGTGCCACCCGGACACCTACTAACTATGGCTACACCTTC.

The CDR3 DNA is TGTGCCAGCAGTGCAGTCGGGACGGTTCCCTACAATGAGCAGTTCTTC. Encoded protein: CASSAVGTVPYNEQFF. The chain recombines TRBV6-1 with TRBJ2-1; D tentatively fits TRBD1 or TRBD2 (5 bases each). V shed 4 bases and J shed 2 bases, with 15 bases lying between them. Germline assignment: CDR1 MNHNS and CDR2 SASEGT. CDR3 length equals 16 residues.

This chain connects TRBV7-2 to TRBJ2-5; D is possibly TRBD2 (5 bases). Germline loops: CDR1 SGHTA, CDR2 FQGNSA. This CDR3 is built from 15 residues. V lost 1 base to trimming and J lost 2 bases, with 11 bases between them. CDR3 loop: CASSLGGLGQETQYF. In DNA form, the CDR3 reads TGTGCCAGCAGCTTAGGAGGGCTCGGACAAGAGACCCAGTACTTC.

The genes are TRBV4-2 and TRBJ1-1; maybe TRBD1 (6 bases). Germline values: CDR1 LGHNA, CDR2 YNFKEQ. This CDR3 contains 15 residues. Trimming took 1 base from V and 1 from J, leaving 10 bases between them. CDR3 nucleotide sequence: TGTGCCAGCAGCCAAGTTGGGGGCCAGAACACTGAAGCTTTCTTT. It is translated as CASSQVGGQNTEAFF.

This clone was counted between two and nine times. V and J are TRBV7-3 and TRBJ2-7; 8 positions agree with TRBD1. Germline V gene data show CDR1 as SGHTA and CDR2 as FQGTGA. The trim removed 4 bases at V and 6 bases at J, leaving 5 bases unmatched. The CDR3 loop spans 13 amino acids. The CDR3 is CASSYQTGGEQYF. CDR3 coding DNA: TGTGCCAGCAGCTACCAAACAGGGGGCGAGCAGTACTTC.

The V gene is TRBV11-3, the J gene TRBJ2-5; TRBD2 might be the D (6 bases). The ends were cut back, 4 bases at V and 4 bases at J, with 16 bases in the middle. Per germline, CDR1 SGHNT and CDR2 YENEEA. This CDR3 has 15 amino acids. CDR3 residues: CASSSGGAVGETQYF. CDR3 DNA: TGTGCCAGCAGCTCCGGAGGGGCCGTGGGAGAGACCCAGTACTTC.

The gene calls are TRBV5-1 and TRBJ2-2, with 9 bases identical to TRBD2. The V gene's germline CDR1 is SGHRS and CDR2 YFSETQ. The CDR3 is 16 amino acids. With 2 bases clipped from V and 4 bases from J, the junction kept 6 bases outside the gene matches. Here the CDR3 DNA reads TGCGCCAGCAGCTTTTTAGCGGGAGTAGTCACCGGGGAGCTGTTTTTT. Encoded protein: CASSFLAGVVTGELFF.

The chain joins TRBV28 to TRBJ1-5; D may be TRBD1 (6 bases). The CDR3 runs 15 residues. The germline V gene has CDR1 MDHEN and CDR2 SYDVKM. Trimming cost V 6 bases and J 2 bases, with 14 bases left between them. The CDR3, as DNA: TGTGCCAGCAGAGAACAGGGTTTCCGCAATCAGCCCCAGCATTTT. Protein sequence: CASREQGFRNQPQHF.

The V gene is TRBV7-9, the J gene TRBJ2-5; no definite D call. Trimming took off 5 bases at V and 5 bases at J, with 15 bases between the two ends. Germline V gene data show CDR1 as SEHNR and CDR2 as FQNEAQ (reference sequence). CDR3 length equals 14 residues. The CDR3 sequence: CASSVTSPRETQYF. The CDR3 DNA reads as TGTGCCAGCAGCGTAACGTCCCCACGGGAGACCCAGTACTTC.

CDR3 amino acids: CASSWAGERTDTQYF. CDR3 DNA: TGTGCCAGCAGCTGGGCAGGGGAGCGCACAGATACGCAGTATTTT. The chain couples TRBV11-2 to TRBJ2-3; D is possibly TRBD1 (6 bases). The CDR3 totals 15 residues. V lost 4 bases and J lost 1, with 12 bases in between. Germline CDR1 SGHAT, CDR2 FQNNGV.

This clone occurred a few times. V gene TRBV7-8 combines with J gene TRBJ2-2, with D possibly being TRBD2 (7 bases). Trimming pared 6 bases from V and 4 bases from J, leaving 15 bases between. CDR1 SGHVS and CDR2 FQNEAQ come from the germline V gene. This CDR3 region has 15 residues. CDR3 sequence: CASRPGGPFTGELFF. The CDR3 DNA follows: TGTGCCAGCAGACCCGGGGGGCCCTTCACCGGGGAGCTGTTTTTT.

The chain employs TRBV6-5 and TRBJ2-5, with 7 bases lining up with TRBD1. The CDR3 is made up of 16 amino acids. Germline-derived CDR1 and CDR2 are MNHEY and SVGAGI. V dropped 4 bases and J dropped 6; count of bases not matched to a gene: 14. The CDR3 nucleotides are TGTGCCAGCAGTTCACTTACAGGGGTTGACTTGAAGACCCAGTACTTC. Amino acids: CASSSLTGVDLKTQYF.

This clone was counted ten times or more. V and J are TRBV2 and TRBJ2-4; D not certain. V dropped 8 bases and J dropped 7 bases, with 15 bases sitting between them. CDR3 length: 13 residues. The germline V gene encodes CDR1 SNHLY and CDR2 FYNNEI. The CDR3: CASAGYLNNIQYF. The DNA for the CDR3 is TGTGCCAGCGCAGGTTACCTCAATAACATTCAGTACTTC. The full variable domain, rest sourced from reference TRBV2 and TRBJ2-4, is EPEVTQTPSHQVTQMGQEVILRCVPISNHLYFYWYRQILGQKVEFLVSFYNNEISEKSEIFDDQFSVERPDGSNFTLKIRSTKLEDSAMYFCASAGYLNNIQYFGAGTRLSVL.

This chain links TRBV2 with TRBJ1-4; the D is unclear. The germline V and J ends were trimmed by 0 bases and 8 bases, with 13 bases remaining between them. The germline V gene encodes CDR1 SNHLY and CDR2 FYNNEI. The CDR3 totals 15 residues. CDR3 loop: CASSEAPLPVEKLFF. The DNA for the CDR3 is TGTGCCAGCAGTGAAGCCCCTCTCCCTGTCGAAAAACTGTTTTTT.